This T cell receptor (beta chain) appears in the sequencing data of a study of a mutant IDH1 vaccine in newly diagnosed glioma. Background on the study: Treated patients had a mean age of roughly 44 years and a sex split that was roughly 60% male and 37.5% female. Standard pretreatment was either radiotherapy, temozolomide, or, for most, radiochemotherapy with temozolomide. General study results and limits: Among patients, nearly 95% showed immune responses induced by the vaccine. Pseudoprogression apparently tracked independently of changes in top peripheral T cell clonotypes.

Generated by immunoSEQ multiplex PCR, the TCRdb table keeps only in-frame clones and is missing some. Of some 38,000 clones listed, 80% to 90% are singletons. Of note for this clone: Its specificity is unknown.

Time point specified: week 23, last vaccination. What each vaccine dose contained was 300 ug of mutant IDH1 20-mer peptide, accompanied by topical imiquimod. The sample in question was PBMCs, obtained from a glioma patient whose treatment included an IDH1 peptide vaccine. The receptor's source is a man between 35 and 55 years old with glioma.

The CDR3 sequence: CASGDRVKSYQPQHF. The CDR3 DNA is TGTGCCAGCGGTGACAGGGTTAAATCGTATCAGCCCCAGCATTTT. V usage is TRBV19 and J usage is TRBJ1-5, with 7 positions matching TRBD1. Trimming took 9 bases from V and 5 from J; bases not matched to a gene: 13. Germline CDR1 is LNHDA and CDR2 is SQIVND (reference sequence). The CDR3 has 15 amino acids.